The 27 T cell receptor beta chains presented below share a single source sample, sequenced in a study of cytomegalovirus exposure and HLA in healthy donors. It was with 60 Vbeta and 13 Jbeta primers that the PCR ran. The protocol was immunoSEQ multiplex PCR, while the TCRdb copy is restricted to in-frame clones and leaves out a portion. The table shows 150,000 to 200,000 clones, with around three quarters occurring only once. The source material was PBMCs. The receptor set was obtained from a woman in her thirties in good health and CMV-seropositive.

The gene calls are TRBV28 and TRBJ2-5; the match to TRBD1 covers 7 bases. In germline, CDR1 is MDHEN, CDR2 SYDVKM. V lost 5 bases to trimming and J lost 5 bases; unmatched junction nucleotides: 11. The CDR3 extends over 15 amino acids. The CDR3 bases are TGTGCCAGCAGTCCCCAGACAGGGTGGAGGGAGACCCAGTACTTC. This translates into CASSPQTGWRETQYF.

J is TRBJ2-3 and V is TRBV11-2; tentatively, D is TRBD2 (6 bases). The CDR3 contains 17 residues. With 4 bases removed from V and 4 bases from J, the gap between germline ends came to 21 bases. Germline V gene sequence: CDR1 SGHAT, CDR2 FQNNGV. CDR3 in amino acids: CASSSLRIRGNSDTQYF. The CDR3 coding sequence is TGTGCCAGCAGCTCACTTAGAATACGCGGGAACTCAGATACGCAGTATTTT.

The table lists this clone with a few counts. The rearrangement links TRBV30 to TRBJ2-2; no reliable D call. The V end was cut by 2 bases, the J end by 7 bases, with 17 bases between. Germline CDR1 and CDR2: GTSNPN and SVGIG (reference sequence). The CDR3 sequence is 15 residues long. CDR3 residues: CAWSRLFGEDGELFF. The CDR3, as DNA: TGTGCCTGGAGTCGCTTGTTCGGAGAAGACGGGGAGCTGTTTTTT.

The chain recombines TRBV23-1 with TRBJ1-5, with D hard to call. TRBV23-1 is an ORF, and what it does is uncertain. The CDR3 has 15 residues. Trimming left V 10 bases short and J 0 bases short, with 16 bases between. The CDR3, as DNA: TGCGCCAACCTCCCCGAGTTATATAGCAATCAGCCCCAGCATTTT. Its translation is CANLPELYSNQPQHF.

Only one count was recorded for this clone. The chain has TRBV27 and TRBJ1-1; a possible D gene is TRBD1 (5 bases). Trimming cost V 5 bases and J 5 bases, with 18 bases left between them. The CDR3 has 15 amino acids. Germline-derived CDR1 and CDR2 are MNHEY and SMNVEV (reference sequence). CDR3 bases: TGTGCCAGCAGTGCCCTCAGGGTGGGAAGAACTGAAGCTTTCTTT. Translation gives CASSALRVGRTEAFF.

The rearrangement uses TRBV5-1 and TRBJ2-2, with 7 bases matching TRBD2. There are 16 residues in the CDR3. The V and J ends lost 8 bases and 3 bases, in that order; junction bases with no gene match: 13. Germline V gene lookup returns CDR1 SGHRS and CDR2 YFSETQ. This CDR3 reads CASAAFPGGYTGELFF. The CDR3 DNA follows: TGCGCCAGTGCCGCTTTTCCGGGAGGTTACACCGGGGAGCTGTTTTTT.

On this clone: The junction and the germline gene differ at one end; a read error may be behind it. The chain couples TRBV15 to TRBJ1-5; D is ambiguous. CDR1 is LNHNV and CDR2 is YYDKDF in the germline V gene (reference sequence). The CDR3 loop spans 13 amino acids. The DNA of the CDR3 is TGTGCCACCAGCAGAGATCTAGGTCAGCCCCGGCATTTT. It is translated as CATSRDLGQPRHF.

In its sample, this clone was seen a few times. This rearrangement joins TRBV28 to TRBJ2-5, with D perhaps TRBD2 (6 bases). The CDR3 spans 12 residues. The germline V and J ends were trimmed by 5 bases and 6 bases, with 10 bases remaining between them. Germline values: CDR1 MDHEN, CDR2 SYDVKM. For the CDR3, the DNA is TGTGCCAGCAGTCCTAGCGCTCAGACCCAGTACTTC. This sequence encodes CASSPSAQTQYF.

This clone was seen only once. The chain employs TRBV18 and TRBJ2-3, with 11 bases matching TRBD1. CDR1 KGHSH and CDR2 LQKENI come from the germline V gene. This CDR3 is 15 amino acids long. V trimming: 4 bases; J trimming: 5 bases; junction bases outside the gene matches: 5. The chain's CDR3 is CASSLDRGREDTQYF. CDR3 nucleotides: TGTGCCAGCTCACTGGACAGGGGGCGGGAAGATACGCAGTATTTT.

The chain combines TRBV19 with TRBJ2-3; D possibly corresponds to TRBD1 (6 bases). Germline CDR1 is LNHDA and CDR2 is SQIVND (reference sequence). This CDR3 has 14 amino acids. Trimming removed 3 bases from V and 8 bases from J, with 15 bases in between. CDR3 bases: TGTGCCAGTAGTATGGACAGATGGCCAGCTACGCAGTATTTT. Its protein product is CASSMDRWPATQYF.

The chain recombines TRBV28 with TRBJ1-1; 7 nucleotides agree with TRBD1. Germline lookup yields CDR1 MDHEN and CDR2 SYDVKM. V dropped 5 bases and J dropped 9; count of bases not matched to a gene: 12. The length of the CDR3 is 14 residues. CDR3 coding DNA: TGTGCCAGCAGTACCCGACAGGGTCCCGCAAAAGCTTTCTTT. It encodes CASSTRQGPAKAFF.

The chain uses TRBV2 and TRBJ1-1; 9 bases map to TRBD1. The CDR3 totals 15 residues. V lost 2 bases and J lost 5; bases outside the gene matches: 6. CDR1 and CDR2 from the germline V gene are SNHLY and FYNNEI. CDR3 sequence: CASSEKGQGNTEAFF. CDR3 coding DNA: TGTGCCAGCAGTGAAAAAGGACAGGGGAATACTGAAGCTTTCTTT.

The CDR3 loop is CASSTIDRGLHTQYF. Here the CDR3 DNA reads TGTGCCAGCAGTACAATCGACAGGGGACTGCATACGCAGTATTTT. The chain joins TRBV6-4 to TRBJ2-3; 8 nucleotides agree with TRBD1. CDR1 MRHNA and CDR2 SNTAGT come from the germline V gene. The CDR3 is 15 amino acids. Germline trimming cut 5 bases from V and 7 bases from J; bases unmatched to any gene: 11.

The V gene is TRBV11-2, the J gene TRBJ2-7, with TRBD2 as a possible D gene (6 bases). The CDR3 contains 15 residues. Trimming shortened V by 2 bases and J by 0 bases, and 11 bases separated the two germline ends. Germline lookup yields CDR1 SGHAT and CDR2 FQNNGV. The CDR3 DNA is TGTGCCAGCAGCTTACAGGCGGGGAGCTCCTACGAGCAGTACTTC. This sequence encodes CASSLQAGSSYEQYF.

V usage is TRBV5-1 and J usage is TRBJ2-3, with TRBD2 matching over 13 bases. The germline gives CDR1 SGHRS, CDR2 YFSETQ. Trimming cost V 5 bases and J 9 bases; bases outside gene matches: 12. The length of the CDR3 is 16 residues. The chain's CDR3 is CASSPTSGGALRTQYF. Here the CDR3 DNA reads TGCGCCAGCAGTCCCACTAGCGGGGGGGCCCTTAGGACGCAGTATTTT.

The chain recombines TRBV7-9 with TRBJ1-2; D is uncertain. This CDR3 has 15 residues. The V gene's germline CDR1 is SEHNR and CDR2 FQNEAQ (reference sequence). Trimming stripped 1 base from V and 4 bases from J, with 13 bases between. CDR3 sequence (DNA): TGTGCCAGCAGCTTAGGTCGGGGTGTAAGCTATGGCTACACCTTC. Encoded protein: CASSLGRGVSYGYTF. Variable domain in full (rest from reference TRBV7-9 and TRBJ1-2): DTGVSQNPRHKITKRGQNVTFRCDPISEHNRLYWYRQTLGQGPEFLTYFQNEAQLEKSRLLSDRFSAERPKGSFSTLEIQRTEQGDSAMYLCASSLGRGVSYGYTFGSGTRLTVV.

The V and J genes are TRBV7-8 and TRBJ2-1; the D is unclear. The V gene lost 8 bases and the J gene lost 8 bases, with 10 bases spanning the gap. The CDR3 loop spans 11 amino acids. Germline V gene data show CDR1 as SGHVS and CDR2 as FQNEAQ. CDR3 in DNA: TGTGCCAGCGGCCTCCGCTATGAGCAGTTCTTC. Its protein product is CASGLRYEQFF.

This clone has only a few counts. The chain combines TRBV4-1 with TRBJ2-3; D unresolved. The CDR3 has 15 residues. V lost 9 bases and J lost 1, with 17 bases in between. CDR1 MGHRA and CDR2 YSYEKL come from the germline V gene. CDR3 residues: CASHSSISGTDTQYF. CDR3 DNA: TGCGCCAGTCACTCTTCGATCTCGGGCACAGATACGCAGTATTTT.

This clone has a handful of counts. The chain links TRBV10-3 to TRBJ1-2; perhaps TRBD1 as D (6 bases). V was clipped by 10 bases and J by 2 bases, with 20 bases between them. The CDR3 is 15 amino acids. Germline V gene sequence: CDR1 ENHRY, CDR2 SYGVKD. The CDR3 region is CATGAGDDRNYGYTF. In nucleotides, the CDR3 is TGTGCCACCGGGGCAGGAGATGACAGGAACTATGGCTACACCTTC.

V usage is TRBV7-8 and J usage is TRBJ1-1; the D is unclear. The CDR3 covers 15 residues. V was cut by 5 bases and J by 0 bases, with 13 bases left in between. The germline CDR1 and CDR2 sequences are SGHVS and FQNEAQ. The CDR3 region is CASSARRSLNTEAFF. The DNA of the CDR3 is TGTGCCAGCAGCGCGCGACGGAGTCTGAACACTGAAGCTTTCTTT.

V gene TRBV10-3 combines with J gene TRBJ1-2; D remains ambiguous. Germline CDR1 is ENHRY and CDR2 is SYGVKD. The CDR3 has 13 amino acids. V was trimmed by 4 bases and J by 4 bases, leaving 10 bases between them. The CDR3 here is CAISGSDFYGYTF. The DNA of the CDR3 is TGTGCCATCAGTGGTTCTGACTTCTATGGCTACACCTTC.

V is TRBV21-1 and J is TRBJ1-5; the table's D call, TRBD1, has no DNA check behind it. TRBV21-1 is noted as a pseudogene. This CDR3 is built from 18 residues. CDR3 in amino acids: CASSKVAQNRRRNQPQHF. The CDR3 bases are TGTGCCAGCAGCAAAGTGGCACAGAACCGCCGTCGCAATCAGCCCCAGCATTTT.

This clone was observed a few times. The V gene is TRBV9, the J gene TRBJ1-3, with D uncertain. V lost 0 bases, J lost 0 bases, and 4 bases lay in between. Germline V CDR1 and CDR2: SGDLS, YYNGEE. The length of the CDR3 is 14 residues. CDR3 in DNA: TGTGCCAGCAGCGTAGCCGTCTCTGGAAACACCATATATTTT. This gives the protein CASSVAVSGNTIYF.

The chain has TRBV30 and TRBJ2-4; 9 bases fit TRBD1. Germline assignment: CDR1 GTSNPN and CDR2 SVGIG (reference sequence). V dropped 0 bases and J dropped 2; count of bases not matched to a gene: 5. This CDR3 spans 16 amino acids. The CDR3 DNA reads as TGTGCCTGGAGTGTAGGACAGGGGTTATCCAAAAACATTCAGTACTTC. As protein: CAWSVGQGLSKNIQYF. Based on the CDR3 plus reference TRBV30 and TRBJ2-4, the full variable domain is SQTIHQWPATLVQPVGSPLSLECTVEGTSNPNLYWYRQAAGRGLQLLFYSVGIGQISSEVPQNLSASRPQDRQFILSSKKLLLSDSGFYLCAWSVGQGLSKNIQYFGAGTRLSVL.

The V call is TRBV9, the J call TRBJ1-6; 9 positions agree with TRBD1. CDR1 is SGDLS, CDR2 YYNGEE, per germline. The CDR3 has 19 amino acids. V trimming: 3 bases; J trimming: 3 bases; junction bases outside the gene matches: 13. The CDR3 DNA reads as TGTGCCAGCAGCGGCCCCCGGGACAGGGCCGTCGGCTATAATTCACCCCTCCACTTT. It yields the protein CASSGPRDRAVGYNSPLHF.

V is TRBV9 and J is TRBJ2-5, with TRBD1 matching over 7 bases. The germline V gene encodes CDR1 SGDLS and CDR2 YYNGEE. This CDR3 is built from 16 residues. The J segment lost 5 bases and the V segment lost 0 bases, leaving 10 bases of the junction unmatched. CDR3 region: CASSVAGAGGYETQYF. DNA of the CDR3: TGTGCCAGCAGCGTAGCTGGGGCAGGGGGTTACGAGACCCAGTACTTC.

V usage is TRBV5-1 and J usage is TRBJ2-1; 7 bases line up with TRBD1. Per the germline V gene, CDR1 is SGHRS and CDR2 is YFSETQ. V shed 2 bases, J shed 2 bases, and the junction held 4 bases outside the gene matches. The CDR3 has 15 amino acids. The CDR3 loop reads CASSFTGATYNEQFF. The CDR3 bases are TGCGCCAGCAGCTTCACAGGGGCGACCTACAATGAGCAGTTCTTC.